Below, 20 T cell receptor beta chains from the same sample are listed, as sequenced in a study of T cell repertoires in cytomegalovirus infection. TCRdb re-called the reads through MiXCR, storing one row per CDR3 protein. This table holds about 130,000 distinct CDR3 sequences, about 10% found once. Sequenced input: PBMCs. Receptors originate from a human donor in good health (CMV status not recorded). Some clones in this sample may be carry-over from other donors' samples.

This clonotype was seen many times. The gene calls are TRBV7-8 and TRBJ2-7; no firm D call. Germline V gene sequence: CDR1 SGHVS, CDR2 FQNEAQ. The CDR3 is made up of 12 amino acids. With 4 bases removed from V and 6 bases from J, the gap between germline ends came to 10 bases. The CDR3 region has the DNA TGTGCCAGCAGCTCCCCCCTCGGCGAGCAGTACTTC. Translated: CASSSPLGEQYF.

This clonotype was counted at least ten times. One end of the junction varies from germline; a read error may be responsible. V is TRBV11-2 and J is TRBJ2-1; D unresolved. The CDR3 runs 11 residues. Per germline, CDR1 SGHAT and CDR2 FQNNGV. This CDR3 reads CASSFTGFWVF. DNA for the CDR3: TGTGCCAGCAGCTTCACGGGTTTCTGGGTCTTC.

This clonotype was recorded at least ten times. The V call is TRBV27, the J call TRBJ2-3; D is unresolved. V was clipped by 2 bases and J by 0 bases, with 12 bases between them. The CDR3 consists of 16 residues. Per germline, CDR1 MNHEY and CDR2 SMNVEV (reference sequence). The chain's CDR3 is CASSLGLQPSTDTQYF. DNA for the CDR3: TGTGCCAGCAGTTTAGGTCTCCAGCCTAGCACAGATACGCAGTATTTT.

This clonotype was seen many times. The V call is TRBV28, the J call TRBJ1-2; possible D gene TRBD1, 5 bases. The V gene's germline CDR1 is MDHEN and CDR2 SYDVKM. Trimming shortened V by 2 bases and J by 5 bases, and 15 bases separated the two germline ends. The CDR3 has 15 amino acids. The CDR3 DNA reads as TGTGCCAGCAGTTTACGCCCTGGATGGGGGTATGGCTACACCTTC. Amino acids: CASSLRPGWGYGYTF.

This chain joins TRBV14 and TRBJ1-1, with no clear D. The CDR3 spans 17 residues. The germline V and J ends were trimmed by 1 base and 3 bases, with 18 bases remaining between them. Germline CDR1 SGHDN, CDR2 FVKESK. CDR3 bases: TGTGCCAGCAGCCAAGCTGGATCAAACCGGAGGGACACTGAAGCTTTCTTT. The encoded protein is CASSQAGSNRRDTEAFF.

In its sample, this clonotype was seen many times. Here the CDR3 DNA reads TGTGCCAGCAGTCGCCTACGAAGGACTAGCGGGGCCCACAGCTCCTACAATGAGCAGTTCTTC. Its protein product is CASSRLRRTSGAHSSYNEQFF. The rearrangement links TRBV28 to TRBJ2-1; 12 nucleotides line up with TRBD2. Germline CDR1 is MDHEN and CDR2 is SYDVKM. The CDR3 has 21 residues. The junction had 17 bases not matched to a gene; V was cut back by 5 bases and J by 0 bases.

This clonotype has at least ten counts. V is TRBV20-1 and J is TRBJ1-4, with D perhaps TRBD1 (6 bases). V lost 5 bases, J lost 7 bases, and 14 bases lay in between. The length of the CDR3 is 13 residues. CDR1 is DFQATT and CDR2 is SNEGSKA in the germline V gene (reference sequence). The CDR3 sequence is CSAPGGLGEKLFF. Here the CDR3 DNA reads TGCAGTGCTCCCGGGGGGCTGGGTGAAAAACTGTTTTTT.

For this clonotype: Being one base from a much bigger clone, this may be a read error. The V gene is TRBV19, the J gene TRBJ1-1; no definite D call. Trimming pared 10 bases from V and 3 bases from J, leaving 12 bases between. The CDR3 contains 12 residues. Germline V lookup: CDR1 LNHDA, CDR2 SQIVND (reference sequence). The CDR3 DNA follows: TGTGCCACAACGGAAGGGTACACTGAAGCTTTCTTT. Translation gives CATTEGYTEAFF.

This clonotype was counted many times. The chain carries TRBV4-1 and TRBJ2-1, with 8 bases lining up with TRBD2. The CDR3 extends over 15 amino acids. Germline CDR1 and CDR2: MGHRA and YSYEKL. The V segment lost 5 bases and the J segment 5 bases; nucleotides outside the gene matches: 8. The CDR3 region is CASSIPGLGNNEQFF. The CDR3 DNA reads TGCGCCAGCAGCATACCGGGACTAGGAAACAATGAGCAGTTCTTC.

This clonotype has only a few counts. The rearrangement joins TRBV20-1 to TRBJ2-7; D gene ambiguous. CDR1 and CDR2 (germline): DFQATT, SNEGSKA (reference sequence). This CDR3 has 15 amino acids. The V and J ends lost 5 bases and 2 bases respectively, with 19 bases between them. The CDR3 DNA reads TGCAGTGCTCCAACGGCACAGTCCATGACCTACGAGCAGTACTTC. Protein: CSAPTAQSMTYEQYF.

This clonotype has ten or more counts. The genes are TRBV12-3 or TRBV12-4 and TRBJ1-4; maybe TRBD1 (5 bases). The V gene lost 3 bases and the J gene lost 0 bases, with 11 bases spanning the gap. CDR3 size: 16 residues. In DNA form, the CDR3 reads TGTGCCAGCAGTTTGTTAACAGGACCAACTAATGAAAAACTGTTTTTT. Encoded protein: CASSLLTGPTNEKLFF.

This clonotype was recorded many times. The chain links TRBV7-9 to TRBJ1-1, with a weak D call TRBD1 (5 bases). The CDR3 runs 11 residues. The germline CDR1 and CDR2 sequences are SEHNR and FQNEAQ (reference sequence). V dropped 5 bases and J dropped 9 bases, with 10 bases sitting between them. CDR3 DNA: TGTGCCAGCAGCCCGGGGGAGAAAGCTTTCTTT. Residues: CASSPGEKAFF.

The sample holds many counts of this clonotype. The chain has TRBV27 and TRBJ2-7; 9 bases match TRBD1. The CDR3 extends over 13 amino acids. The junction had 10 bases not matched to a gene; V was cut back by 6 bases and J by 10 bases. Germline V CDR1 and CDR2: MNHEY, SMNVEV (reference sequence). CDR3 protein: CASRPWDRENQYF. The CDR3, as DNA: TGTGCCAGCAGACCCTGGGACAGGGAAAACCAGTACTTC.

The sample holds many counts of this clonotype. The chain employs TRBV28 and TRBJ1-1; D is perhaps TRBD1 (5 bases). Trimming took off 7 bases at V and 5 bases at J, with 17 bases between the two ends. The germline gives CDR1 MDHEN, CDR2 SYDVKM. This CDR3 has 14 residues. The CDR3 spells CASNPQGMGTEAFF. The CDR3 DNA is TGTGCCAGCAACCCGCAGGGCATGGGGACTGAAGCTTTCTTT.

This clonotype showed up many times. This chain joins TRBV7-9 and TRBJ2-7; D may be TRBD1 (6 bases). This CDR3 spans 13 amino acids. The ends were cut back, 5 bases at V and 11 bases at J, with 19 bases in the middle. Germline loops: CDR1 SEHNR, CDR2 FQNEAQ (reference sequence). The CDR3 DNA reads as TGTGCCAGCAGCATGAGGACAGCCCCAGGCGAGTACTTC. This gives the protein CASSMRTAPGEYF.

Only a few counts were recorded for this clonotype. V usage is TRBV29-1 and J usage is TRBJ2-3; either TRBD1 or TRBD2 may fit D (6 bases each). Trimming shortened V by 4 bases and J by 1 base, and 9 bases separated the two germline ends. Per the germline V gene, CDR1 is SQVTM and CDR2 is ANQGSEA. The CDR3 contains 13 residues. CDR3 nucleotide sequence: TGCAGCGTTGTTAGGGGGGGCACAGATACGCAGTATTTT. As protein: CSVVRGGTDTQYF.

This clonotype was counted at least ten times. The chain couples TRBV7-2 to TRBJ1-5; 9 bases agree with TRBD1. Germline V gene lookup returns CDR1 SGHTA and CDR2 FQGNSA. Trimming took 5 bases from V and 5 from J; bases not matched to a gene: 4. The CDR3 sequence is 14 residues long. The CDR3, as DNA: TGTGCCAGCAGCCAAAGACAGGGGGATCAGCCCCAGCATTTT. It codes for CASSQRQGDQPQHF.

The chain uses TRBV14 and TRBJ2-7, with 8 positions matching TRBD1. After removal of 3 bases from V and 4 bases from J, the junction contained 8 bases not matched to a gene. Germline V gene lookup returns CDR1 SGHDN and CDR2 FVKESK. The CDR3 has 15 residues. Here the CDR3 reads CASSQLGTGSYEQYF. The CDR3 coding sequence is TGTGCCAGCAGCCAGCTTGGGACAGGCAGTTACGAGCAGTACTTC.

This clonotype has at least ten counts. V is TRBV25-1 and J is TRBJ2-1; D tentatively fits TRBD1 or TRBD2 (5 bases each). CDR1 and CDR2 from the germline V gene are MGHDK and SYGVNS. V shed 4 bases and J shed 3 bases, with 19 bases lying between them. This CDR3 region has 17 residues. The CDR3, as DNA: TGTGCCAGCAGTGGGGGGAACACAGAATTGGGCTACAATGAGCAGTTCTTC. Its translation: CASSGGNTELGYNEQFF.

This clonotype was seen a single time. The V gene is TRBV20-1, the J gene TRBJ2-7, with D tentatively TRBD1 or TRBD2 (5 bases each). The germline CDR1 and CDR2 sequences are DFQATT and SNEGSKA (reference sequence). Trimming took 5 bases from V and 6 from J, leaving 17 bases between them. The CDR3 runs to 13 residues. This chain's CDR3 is CSAAGPLGPEQYF. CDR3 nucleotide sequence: TGCAGTGCTGCGGGCCCACTGGGGCCCGAGCAGTACTTC.